The 14 T cell receptor beta chains presented below share a single source sample, sequenced in a study of shared clonotypes between healthy human individuals. In the naive CD8 group, cells lacked CD45RO and were positively selected for CCR7, so terminally differentiated effector memory CD45RA+ cells were left out. Generated by immunoSEQ multiplex PCR, the TCRdb table keeps only in-frame clones and is missing some. This table has roughly 2,000,000 clones, less than 95% appearing once. The sample taken for sequencing was naive CD8+ T cells sorted from blood. The source is a man younger than 35 in good health.

The chain employs TRBV11-2 and TRBJ2-7; a weak D match, TRBD1 (5 bases). V was shortened by 3 bases and J by 7 bases, with 19 bases between the two germline ends. This CDR3 contains 15 residues. Looked up from germline, CDR1 is SGHAT and CDR2 is FQNNGV. The CDR3 spells CASSLGVAGLGEQYF. The CDR3 region has the DNA TGTGCCAGCAGCTTGGGCGTTGCAGGGCTAGGTGAGCAGTACTTC.

As for this clone: Other DNA variants within this sample encode the same CDR3. CDR3 protein: CASSLGQGSTEAFF. The DNA of the CDR3 is TGCGCCAGCAGCTTAGGACAGGGGAGCACTGAAGCTTTCTTT. V is TRBV5-1 and J is TRBJ1-1, with 9 nucleotides matching TRBD1. Germline CDR1 SGHRS, CDR2 YFSETQ. This CDR3 contains 14 residues. Trimming took 2 bases from V and 4 from J; bases not matched to a gene: 3.

This chain uses TRBV13 with TRBJ2-2, with 8 bases that match TRBD2. CDR3 length: 17 residues. Germline lookup yields CDR1 PRHDT and CDR2 FYEKMQ (reference sequence). With 5 bases clipped from V and 0 bases from J, the junction kept 8 bases outside the gene matches. As DNA, the CDR3 is TGTGCCAGCAGCCTCTCCTTGACTAGCGCGAACACCGGGGAGCTGTTTTTT. Amino acids: CASSLSLTSANTGELFF.

The chain carries TRBV5-1 and TRBJ2-7; TRBD1 aligns across 8 bases. Germline V gene sequence: CDR1 SGHRS, CDR2 YFSETQ. The V and J ends lost 5 bases and 6 bases, in that order; junction bases with no gene match: 7. This CDR3 is built from 13 residues. The CDR3 DNA reads as TGCGCCAGCAGTCCGACAGGGGACGGCGAGCAGTACTTC. It translates to CASSPTGDGEQYF.

The V and J genes are TRBV27 and TRBJ2-3, with 7 positions matching TRBD2. The CDR3 spans 13 residues. The germline V gene encodes CDR1 MNHEY and CDR2 SMNVEV (reference sequence). V lost 3 bases and J lost 8; bases outside the gene matches: 5. The CDR3 DNA is TGTGCCAGCAGTTTTGCGGGGGAAGGTACGCAGTATTTT. This translates into CASSFAGEGTQYF.

The V and J genes are TRBV6-6 and TRBJ2-3, with no clear D. CDR3 length: 14 amino acids. Germline V gives CDR1 MNHNY, CDR2 SVGAGI (reference sequence). V was shortened by 2 bases and J by 6 bases, with 12 bases between the two germline ends. The CDR3 bases are TGTGCCAGCAGTTACCTCCTCACCTCGGATACGCAGTATTTT. This gives the protein CASSYLLTSDTQYF.

The chain has TRBV10-3 and TRBJ2-3; D gene ambiguous. Looked up from germline, CDR1 is ENHRY and CDR2 is SYGVKD. The CDR3 loop spans 19 amino acids. Trimming took off 2 bases at V and 0 bases at J, with 21 bases between the two ends. The CDR3 nucleotides read TGTGCCATCAGTGAGAGGGCAGCTTTACCCCAGACTAGCACAGATACGCAGTATTTT. It translates to CAISERAALPQTSTDTQYF.

The chain's CDR3 is CASSYGRGHHNEQFF. The CDR3 DNA is TGTGCCAGCAGTTATGGCAGGGGGCACCACAATGAGCAGTTCTTC. The chain joins TRBV6-5 to TRBJ2-1, with 8 bases identical to TRBD1. With 3 bases clipped from V and 5 bases from J, the junction kept 6 bases outside the gene matches. Germline CDR1 is MNHEY and CDR2 is SVGAGI. The length of the CDR3 is 15 residues.

This clone was seen a single time. V gene TRBV11-2 combines with J gene TRBJ2-1, with 7 bases lining up with TRBD1. Germline trimming cut 4 bases from V and 7 bases from J; bases unmatched to any gene: 7. Germline-derived CDR1 and CDR2 are SGHAT and FQNNGV. This CDR3 has 14 residues. CDR3 amino acids: CASSYPDRRNEQFF. The CDR3 nucleotides read TGTGCCAGCAGCTACCCGGACAGGCGAAATGAGCAGTTCTTC.

The chain employs TRBV11-1 and TRBJ2-7; TRBD1 is a possible D gene (5 bases). This CDR3 contains 18 residues. Germline values: CDR1 SGHAT, CDR2 FQDESV (reference sequence). The ends were cut back, 5 bases at V and 0 bases at J, with 23 bases in the middle. CDR3 amino acids: CASSRVHGVGAGSYEQYF. CDR3 DNA: TGTGCCAGCAGCCGGGTCCACGGCGTTGGGGCAGGCTCCTACGAGCAGTACTTC. Full variable domain (rest looked up from reference TRBV11-1 and TRBJ2-7): EAEVAQSPRYKITEKSQAVAFWCDPISGHATLYWYRQILGQGPELLVQFQDESVVDDSQLPKDRFSAERLKGVDSTLKIQPAELGDSAMYLCASSRVHGVGAGSYEQYFGPGTRLTVT.

About this clone: This sequence may be a read error, since a much larger clone differs from it by one base. Distinct nucleotide sequences in the sample also encode this CDR3. The chain carries TRBV27 and TRBJ2-7; 8 nucleotides align to TRBD2. Germline V gene lookup returns CDR1 MNHEY and CDR2 SMNVEV (reference sequence). The CDR3 extends over 14 amino acids. The J segment lost 2 bases and the V segment lost 3 bases, leaving 3 bases of the junction unmatched. This CDR3 reads CASSFGGAPYEQYF. The CDR3 coding sequence is TGTGCCAGCAGTTTCGGGGGGGCACCCTACGAGCAGTACTTC.

This clone appeared a single time. V and J are TRBV2 and TRBJ1-1, with D uncertain. The CDR3 has 12 amino acids. Per the germline V gene, CDR1 is SNHLY and CDR2 is FYNNEI. With 1 base removed from V and 8 bases from J, the gap between germline ends came to 8 bases. The CDR3 DNA reads as TGTGCCAGCAGTGAAGAGAACCAGGAAGCTTTCTTT. Translation: CASSEENQEAFF.

V and J are TRBV14 and TRBJ2-2, with 8 bases fitting TRBD1. This CDR3 is 15 amino acids long. Germline trimming cut 3 bases from V and 4 bases from J; bases unmatched to any gene: 4. In germline, CDR1 is SGHDN, CDR2 FVKESK. The DNA for the CDR3 is TGTGCCAGCAGCCAGAGGACAGGGCGCACCGGGGAGCTGTTTTTT. It is translated as CASSQRTGRTGELFF. Full variable domain (missing parts from reference TRBV14 and TRBJ2-2): EAGVTQFPSHSVIEKGQTVTLRCDPISGHDNLYWYRRVMGKEIKFLLHFVKESKQDESGMPNNRFLAERTGGTYSTLKVQPAELEDSGVYFCASSQRTGRTGELFFGEGSRLTVL.

Remarks on this clone: Other DNA sequences within the sample encode an identical CDR3. The CDR3 DNA reads TGCAGTGTTTGGACAGAATCCTACGAGCAGTACTTC. Translation gives CSVWTESYEQYF. The chain recombines TRBV29-1 with TRBJ2-7, with a tentative D call TRBD1 (6 bases). Germline V gene lookup returns CDR1 SQVTM and CDR2 ANQGSEA. This CDR3 spans 12 amino acids.